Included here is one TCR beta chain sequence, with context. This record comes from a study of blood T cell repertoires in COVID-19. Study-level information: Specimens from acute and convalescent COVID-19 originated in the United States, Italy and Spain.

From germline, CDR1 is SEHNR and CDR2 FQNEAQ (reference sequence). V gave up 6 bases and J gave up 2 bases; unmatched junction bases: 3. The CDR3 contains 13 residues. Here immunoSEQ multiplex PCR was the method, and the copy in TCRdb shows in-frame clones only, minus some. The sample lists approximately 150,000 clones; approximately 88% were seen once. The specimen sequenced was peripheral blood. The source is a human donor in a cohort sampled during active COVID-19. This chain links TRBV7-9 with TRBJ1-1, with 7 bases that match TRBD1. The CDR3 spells CASRQGLNTEAFF. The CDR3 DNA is TGTGCCAGCAGACAGGGGTTAAACACTGAAGCTTTCTTT.